Listed here is a single T cell receptor (beta chain). Original processing methods: Reference gene primer amplification gave estimated nucleated cell counts. The method was immunoSEQ multiplex PCR; TCRdb's version includes in-frame clones alone and lacks a portion of them. Clonal size and the V and J genes are those of that table, whereas D and trimming came from the DNA. The table has tens of thousands of clones, about four fifths seen once. While infection was still active, Seattle patients were enrolled and then followed longitudinally. This sample was taken from a study of blood T cell repertoires in COVID-19. Study-wide background: Researchers got acute and convalescent COVID-19 samples from the United States, Italy and Spain. T cells, B-cell-depleted T cells, or PBMCs provided the cDNA or gDNA that served as material.

In germline, CDR1 is LGHDT, CDR2 YNNKEL (reference sequence). This CDR3 is 17 amino acids long. V was pared by 0 bases and J by 4 bases, with 7 bases of the junction left unmatched. The origin of this receptor is a man aged 45 to 65 with COVID-19, enrolled during active disease. The sequenced sample consisted of peripheral blood. The chain joins TRBV3-1 (or the pseudogene TRBV3-2) to TRBJ2-3, with 10 bases aligning to TRBD1. The CDR3: CASSQDLGTGAADTQYF. For the CDR3, the DNA is TGTGCCAGCAGCCAAGATCTTGGGACAGGGGCTGCAGATACGCAGTATTTT.